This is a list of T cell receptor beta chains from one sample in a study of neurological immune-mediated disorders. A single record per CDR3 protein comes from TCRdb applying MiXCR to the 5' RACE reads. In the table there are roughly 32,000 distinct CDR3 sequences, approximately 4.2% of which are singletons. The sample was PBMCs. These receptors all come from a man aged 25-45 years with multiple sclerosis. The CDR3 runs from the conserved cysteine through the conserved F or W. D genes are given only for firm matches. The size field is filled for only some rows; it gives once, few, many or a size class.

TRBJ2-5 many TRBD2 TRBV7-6 CASSSSTSGVETQYF TGTGCCAGCAGCTCCTCCACTAGCGGGGTAGAGACCCAGTACTTC
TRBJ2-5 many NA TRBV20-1 CSARDQKRGETQYF TGCAGTGCTAGAGATCAAAAACGAGGCGAGACCCAGTACTTC
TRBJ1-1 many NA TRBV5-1 CASSKIGENTEAFF TGCGCCAGCAGCAAAATCGGAGAGAACACTGAAGCTTTCTTT
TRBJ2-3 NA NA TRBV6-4 CASSQHGADTQYF TGTGCCAGCAGCCAACACGGGGCAGATACGCAGTATTTT
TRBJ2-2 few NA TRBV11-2 CASSPRENGELFF TGTGCCAGCAGCCCTAGAGAGAACGGGGAGCTGTTTTTT
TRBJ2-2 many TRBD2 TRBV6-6 CASSPLLAGNTGELFF TGTGCCAGCAGTCCCTTACTAGCGGGGAACACCGGGGAGCTGTTTTTT
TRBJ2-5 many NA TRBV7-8 CASSLNTGETQYF TGTGCCAGCAGCTTAAACACAGGGGAGACCCAGTACTTC
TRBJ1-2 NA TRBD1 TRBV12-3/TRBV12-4 CASSLAGQEYGYTF TGTGCCAGCAGTTTAGCAGGACAGGAGTATGGCTACACCTTC
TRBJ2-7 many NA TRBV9 CASSVDGSYEQYF TGTGCCAGCAGCGTAGATGGATCGTACGAGCAGTACTTC
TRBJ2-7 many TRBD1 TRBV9 CASRGQGKEQYF TGTGCCAGCAGAGGACAGGGGAAGGAGCAGTACTTC
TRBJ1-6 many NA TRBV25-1 CASSEGNSPLHF TGTGCCAGCAGTGAGGGTAATTCACCCCTCCACTTT
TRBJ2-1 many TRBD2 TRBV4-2 CASSQDTGTRPLSEQFF TGTGCCAGCAGCCAAGATACGGGGACTAGACCGTTGAGTGAGCAGTTCTTC
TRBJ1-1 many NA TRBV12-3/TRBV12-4 CASSRVNTEAFF TGTGCCAGCAGTCGGGTGAACACTGAAGCTTTCTTT
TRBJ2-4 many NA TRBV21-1 CASSKYDRAKNIQYF TGTGCCAGCAGCAAATACGACAGGGCCAAAAACATTCAGTACTTC
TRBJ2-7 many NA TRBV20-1 CSSLLAYEQYF TGCAGCTCCCTTTTGGCCTACGAGCAGTACTTC
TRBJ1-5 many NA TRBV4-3 CASSPQAGGIEPQNF TGCGCCAGCAGCCCCCAAGCGGGGGGGATAGAGCCCCAGAATTTT
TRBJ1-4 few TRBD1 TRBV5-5 CASSFGTGWEKLFF TGTGCCAGCAGCTTTGGGACAGGGTGGGAAAAACTGTTTTTT
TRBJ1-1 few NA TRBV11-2 CASSKGLGTEAFF TGTGCCAGCAGCAAGGGGTTGGGGACTGAAGCTTTCTTT
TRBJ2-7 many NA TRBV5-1 CASSLTQGNSYEQYF TGCGCCAGCAGCTTGACTCAGGGGAACTCCTACGAGCAGTACTTC
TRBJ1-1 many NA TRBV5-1 CASIEEGNTEAFF TGCGCCAGCATTGAAGAGGGGAACACTGAAGCTTTCTTT
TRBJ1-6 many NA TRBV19 CASGPGHYNSPLHF TGTGCCAGTGGCCCGGGACACTATAATTCACCCCTCCACTTT
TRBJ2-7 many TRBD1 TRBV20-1 CSALGRGLNFYEQYF TGCAGTGCATTGGGCAGGGGGCTAAACTTCTACGAGCAGTACTTC
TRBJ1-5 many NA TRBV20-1 CSANPLGGRSNQPQHF TGCAGTGCTAACCCTCTGGGGGGCAGGTCCAATCAGCCCCAGCATTTT
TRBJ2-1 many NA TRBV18 CASSPPYSYNEQFF TGTGCCAGCTCACCACCCTACTCCTACAATGAGCAGTTCTTC
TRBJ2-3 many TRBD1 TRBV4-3 CASSQDGTGHDTQYF TGCGCCAGCAGCCAAGACGGGACAGGGCATGATACGCAGTATTTT
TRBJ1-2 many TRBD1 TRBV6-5 CASSSDRVGGGYTF TGTGCCAGCAGTTCCGACAGGGTGGGGGGTGGCTACACCTTC
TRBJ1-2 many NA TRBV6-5 CASSYVAGPGYGYTF TGTGCCAGCAGTTACGTGGCAGGGCCCGGGTATGGCTACACCTTC
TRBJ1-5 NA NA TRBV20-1 CSARVGVQPQNF TGCAGTGCTAGAGTAGGGGTTCAGCCCCAGAATTTT
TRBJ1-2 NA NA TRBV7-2 CASSKRKGVSYTF TGTGCCAGCAGTAAAAGAAAGGGCGTAAGCTACACCTTC
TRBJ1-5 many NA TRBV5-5 CASSLRGTAQPQHF TGTGCCAGCAGCTTGAGGGGAACGGCTCAGCCCCAGCATTTT
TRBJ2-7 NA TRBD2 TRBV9 CASSVGGLAVYEQYF TGTGCCAGCAGCGTAGGGGGACTAGCGGTATACGAGCAGTACTTC
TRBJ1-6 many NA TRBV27 CASGSAPPLHF TGTGCCAGCGGGTCCGCGCCACCCCTCCACTTT
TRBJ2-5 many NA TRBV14 CASNRRGQETQYF TGTGCCAGCAACCGCAGGGGCCAAGAGACCCAGTACTTC
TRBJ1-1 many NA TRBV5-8 CASIPGLVWTEAFF TGTGCCAGCATCCCCGGGCTAGTTTGGACTGAAGCTTTCTTT
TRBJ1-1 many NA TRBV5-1 CASSPGGMNTEAFF TGCGCCAGCAGCCCGGGGGGGATGAACACTGAAGCTTTCTTT
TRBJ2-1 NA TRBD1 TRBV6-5 CASRKTGRGDGNEQFF TGTGCCAGCAGGAAGACAGGGAGAGGGGATGGCAATGAGCAGTTCTTC
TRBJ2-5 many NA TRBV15 CATSRDIQETQYF TGTGCCACCAGCCGGGACATCCAAGAGACCCAGTACTTC
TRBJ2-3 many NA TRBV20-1 CSASNPGGGDTQYF TGCAGTGCTAGCAATCCAGGGGGGGGAGATACGCAGTATTTT
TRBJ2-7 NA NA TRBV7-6 CASSSSADREQYF TGTGCCAGCAGCTCATCGGCAGATCGGGAGCAGTACTTC
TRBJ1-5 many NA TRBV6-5 CASRGSTVPSNQPQHF TGTGCCAGCAGAGGTTCGACCGTTCCTAGCAATCAGCCCCAGCATTTT
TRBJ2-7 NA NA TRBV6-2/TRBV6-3 CASRISYEQYF TGTGCCAGCAGGATCTCCTACGAGCAGTACTTC
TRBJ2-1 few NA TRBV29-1 CSVDRASYNEQFF TGCAGCGTTGACAGGGCATCCTACAATGAGCAGTTCTTC
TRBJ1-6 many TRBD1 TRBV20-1 CSARDILGQSNSPLHF TGCAGTGCTAGAGATATTTTGGGACAGTCTAATTCACCCCTCCACTTT